The 13 T cell receptor beta chains in this list originate from one sample, sequenced in a study of prognosis after radiotherapy for stage I lung cancer. Multiplex PCR, run in two rounds, amplified TCR beta CDR3 from genomic DNA. First-round PCR employed TRBV- and TRBJ-specific primers for each gene. A single record per CDR3 protein comes from TCRdb applying MiXCR to the multiplex PCR reads. The table records 30,000 to 40,000 distinct CDR3 sequences, under 35% of them present only once. Sequencing was performed on PBMCs, taken before or after stereotactic body radiation therapy (not recorded which). The receptor set was obtained from a donor over 45 with non-small cell lung cancer.

This clonotype appeared many times. The chain combines TRBV5-1 with TRBJ1-4, with D perhaps matching TRBD1 (6 bases). The CDR3 covers 15 residues. CDR1 is SGHRS, CDR2 YFSETQ, per germline. The germline V and J ends were trimmed by 4 bases and 1 base, with 11 bases remaining between them. The DNA for the CDR3 is TGCGCCAGCAGCCAACTACAGGGAACTAATGAAAAACTGTTTTTT. Amino acid sequence: CASSQLQGTNEKLFF.

This clonotype has a count of ten or more. The rearrangement links TRBV19 to TRBJ1-1; 9 bases are shared with TRBD1. The CDR3 totals 14 residues. Germline CDR1 and CDR2: LNHDA and SQIVND (reference sequence). With 5 bases clipped from V and 8 bases from J, the junction kept 9 bases outside the gene matches. The DNA of the CDR3 is TGTGCCAGTAGTTTTGCGACAGGGGGTAGAGAAGCTTTCTTT. Translation: CASSFATGGREAFF. Drawing the rest from reference TRBV19 and TRBJ1-1, the complete variable domain is DGGITQSPKYLFRKEGQNVTLSCEQNLNHDAMYWYRQDPGQGLRLIYYSQIVNDFQKGDIAEGYSVSREKKESFPLTVTSAQKNPTAFYLCASSFATGGREAFFGQGTRLTVV.

This clonotype has ten or more counts. The CDR3 loop is CASSKGQGNTGELFF. The DNA of the CDR3 is TGTGCCAGTAGTAAGGGACAGGGTAACACCGGGGAGCTGTTTTTT. The J gene is TRBJ2-2, the V gene TRBV19; 9 nucleotides align to TRBD1. The V segment lost 4 bases and the J segment 2 bases; nucleotides outside the gene matches: 2. The CDR3 covers 15 residues. Germline-derived CDR1 and CDR2 are LNHDA and SQIVND (reference sequence).

The genes are TRBV7-2 and TRBJ2-1; D may be TRBD2 (6 bases). The V and J ends lost 0 bases and 1 base respectively, with 10 bases between them. Germline-derived CDR1 and CDR2 are SGHTA and FQGNSA. The CDR3 is made up of 16 amino acids. CDR3 bases: TGTGCCAGCAGCTTAGCCCTAGCGAGGTCCTACAATGAGCAGTTCTTC. It specifies CASSLALARSYNEQFF.

This clonotype was seen repeatedly, ten times or more. The chain combines TRBV19 with TRBJ1-4; the D gene is possibly TRBD1 (6 bases). The CDR3 consists of 13 residues. CDR1 is LNHDA and CDR2 is SQIVND in the germline V gene (reference sequence). Trimming removed 11 bases from V and 10 bases from J, with 20 bases in between. The CDR3 here is CASQVRGVGKLFF. In nucleotides, the CDR3 is TGTGCCTCACAAGTGAGGGGGGTAGGAAAACTGTTTTTT.

This clonotype showed up many times. In nucleotides, the CDR3 is TGTGCCAGCAGCTTAAGGGGGGCCGACATATCCGGGGAGCTGTTTTTT. This codes for CASSLRGADISGELFF. The chain carries TRBV7-6 and TRBJ2-2; D may correspond to TRBD1 or TRBD2 (6 bases each). This CDR3 has 16 amino acids. The germline gives CDR1 SGHVS, CDR2 FNYEAQ. The germline V and J ends were trimmed by 2 bases and 6 bases, with 16 bases remaining between them.

This clonotype appeared many times. This chain connects TRBV5-1 to TRBJ2-7; unclear D gene. The CDR3 loop spans 15 amino acids. The germline V gene has CDR1 SGHRS and CDR2 YFSETQ. Trimming removed 0 bases at V and 1 base at J, with 11 bases between. The CDR3 nucleotides are TGCGCCAGCAGCTTGGACGTCAGAGAGTCCTACGAGCAGTACTTC. This gives the protein CASSLDVRESYEQYF.

This clonotype occurred many times. The CDR3 nucleotides are TGTGCCAGCTCGGAAGCGGGGACGAATGAGCAGTTCTTC. Translating it yields CASSEAGTNEQFF. This chain uses TRBV18 with TRBJ2-1; 7 bases match TRBD2. The CDR3 sequence is 13 residues long. J lost 7 bases, V lost 6 bases, and 6 bases had no gene match. Germline V gene sequence: CDR1 KGHSH, CDR2 LQKENI.

This clonotype was counted at least ten times. The chain is built from TRBV5-1 and TRBJ1-2; D is unclear. V was cut by 3 bases and J by 6 bases, with 12 bases left in between. This CDR3 has 13 amino acids. Per the germline V gene, CDR1 is SGHRS and CDR2 is YFSETQ. CDR3 DNA: TGCGCCAGCAGCTCCTTAATTGAGGATGGCTACACCTTC. As protein: CASSSLIEDGYTF.

This clonotype came up many times. The gene calls are TRBV5-6 and TRBJ2-1; TRBD2 matches 11 bases. CDR1 is SGHDT and CDR2 is YYEEEE in the germline V gene. The CDR3 is 17 amino acids. Trimming cost V 2 bases and J 1 base; bases outside gene matches: 5. CDR3 bases: TGTGCCAGCAGCTTACGTAGCGGGGGGGGTTCCTACAATGAGCAGTTCTTC. Amino acids: CASSLRSGGGSYNEQFF.

The chain is built from TRBV27 and TRBJ1-1, with D perhaps matching TRBD1 (5 bases). Trimming removed 5 bases at V and 0 bases at J, with 13 bases between. The CDR3 is 15 amino acids. Germline values: CDR1 MNHEY, CDR2 SMNVEV (reference sequence). CDR3 in DNA: TGTGCCAGCAGTACCCCGGGGGGTGTGAACACTGAAGCTTTCTTT. It codes for CASSTPGGVNTEAFF.

As concerns this clonotype: This may be a read error: a much more frequent sequence differs by one nucleotide. V gene TRBV6-2 or TRBV6-3 combines with J gene TRBJ1-1; D possibly corresponds to TRBD1 (5 bases). Germline CDR1 reads MNHEY; CDR2 reads SVGEGT. The CDR3 sequence is 16 residues long. Trimming took off 0 bases at V and 1 base at J, with 12 bases between the two ends. CDR3: CASSYSNRFRNTEAFF. CDR3 in DNA: TGTGCCAGCAGTTACTCGAACAGGTTCCGGAACACTGAAGCTTTCTTT.

The rearrangement uses TRBV5-1 and TRBJ1-2; possibly TRBD1 for D (6 bases). The V end was cut by 4 bases, the J end by 12 bases, with 25 bases between. Germline-derived CDR1 and CDR2 are SGHRS and YFSETQ. The CDR3 totals 15 residues. CDR3 nucleotide sequence: TGCGCCAGCAGCACACAGACAGGACCGAACTATGTCCACACCTTC. It yields the protein CASSTQTGPNYVHTF.